This T cell receptor (beta chain) was identified during a study of regulatory T cells in long-lasting Graves disease. Study-wide points: Persistent disease was characterized by preferential usage of TRBV28, TRBJ1-2 and TRBJ2-5.

To make TCR beta libraries, researchers used iRepertoire HTBI primers and Arm-PCR of CDR3 regions. Via MiXCR, TCRdb re-called the multiplex PCR reads, giving one row per CDR3 protein. The sample yields approximately 470,000 distinct CDR3 sequences, roughly 20% seen once. Concerning this clonotype: What it binds is unknown.

The CDR3 runs to 13 residues. V lost 5 bases and J lost 5; bases outside the gene matches: 3. Germline CDR1 and CDR2: LNHDA and SQIVND (reference sequence). Time point described: persistent/refractory GD, antithyroid drugs over 5 years with positive TRAb. PBMC-extracted RNA yielded the TCR library. The patient group derived from an endocrinology department in Xi'an, China. Material: peripheral blood mononuclear cells (PBMCs), obtained when the disease was refractory, from a patient treated with antithyroid drugs. This chain uses TRBV19 with TRBJ1-5, with TRBD1 matching 7 bases. The source is a female donor with Graves disease. This chain's CDR3 is CASSSDRDQPQHF. CDR3 DNA sequence: TGTGCCAGTAGTTCAGACAGGGATCAGCCCCAGCATTTT.